Listed here is a single T cell receptor beta chain. Its antigen is unknown. The sample is drawn from a study of cytomegalovirus exposure and HLA in healthy donors. CDR3 size: 16 residues. CDR1 and CDR2 (germline): MNHNY, SVGAGI (reference sequence). J was trimmed by 2 bases and V by 5 bases; bases with no gene match: 9. Primers included in the PCR were 60 Vbeta and 13 Jbeta primers. Data came from immunoSEQ multiplex PCR; TCRdb stores just in-frame clones and leaves some out. The sample records some 130,000 clones, around 77% being singletons. Whole-study results and caveats: Later findings reportedly placed an Asian-associated ancestry cluster below the approximately 670-donor mean for N-insertions. There were a few CMV-associated chains whose specificity for CMV antigens was confirmed in vitro.

The receptor was isolated from a young man in good health. The rearrangement joins TRBV6-6 to TRBJ1-3, with TRBD1 matching over 7 bases. Sequencing input: PBMCs. The DNA for the CDR3 is TGTGCCAGCAGTCTAACAGGGGCGTATACTGGAAACACCATATATTTT. The encoded protein is CASSLTGAYTGNTIYF.